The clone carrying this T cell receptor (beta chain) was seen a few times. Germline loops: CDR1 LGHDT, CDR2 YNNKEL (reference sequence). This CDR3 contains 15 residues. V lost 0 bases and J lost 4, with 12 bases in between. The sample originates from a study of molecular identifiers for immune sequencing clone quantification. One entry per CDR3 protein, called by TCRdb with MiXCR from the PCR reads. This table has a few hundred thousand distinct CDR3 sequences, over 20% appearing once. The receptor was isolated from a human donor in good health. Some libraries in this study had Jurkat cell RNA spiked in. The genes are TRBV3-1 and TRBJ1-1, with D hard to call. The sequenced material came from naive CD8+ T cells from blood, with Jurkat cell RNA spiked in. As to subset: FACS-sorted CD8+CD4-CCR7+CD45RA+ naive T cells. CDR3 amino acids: CASSQDGPVGTEAFF. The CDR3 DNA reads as TGTGCCAGCAGCCAAGATGGGCCGGTTGGCACTGAAGCTTTCTTT.